This entry concerns a single TCR beta chain. Its antigen remains unknown. The V gene's germline CDR1 is MGHDK and CDR2 SYGVNS. Trimming shortened V by 5 bases and J by 3 bases, and 9 bases separated the two germline ends. The CDR3 has 13 amino acids. A single record per CDR3 protein comes from TCRdb applying MiXCR to the 5' RACE reads. The sample has approximately 5,000 distinct CDR3 sequences; about half are singletons. Notes on the study in general: The larger cohort examined one V-J beta rearrangement, not whole repertoires. Tumor Treg TCRs overlapped most with tumor naive CD4+ cells. In terms of TCR gene usage, tumor memory CD4+ T cells clustered together with blood and lymph node memory CD4+ cells, as well as with lymph node naive CD4+ cells.

This rearrangement joins TRBV25-1 to TRBJ2-3; D is undetermined. Sequencing was carried out using memory CD4+ T cells sorted from blood. Subset reported: memory CD4+ T cells, CD4+CD45RO+CD25-. The TCR sequence derives from a female donor with breast cancer. CDR3 nucleotides: TGTGCCAGCAGTTGGCCAGGAACAGATACGCAGTATTTT. Amino acids: CASSWPGTDTQYF.